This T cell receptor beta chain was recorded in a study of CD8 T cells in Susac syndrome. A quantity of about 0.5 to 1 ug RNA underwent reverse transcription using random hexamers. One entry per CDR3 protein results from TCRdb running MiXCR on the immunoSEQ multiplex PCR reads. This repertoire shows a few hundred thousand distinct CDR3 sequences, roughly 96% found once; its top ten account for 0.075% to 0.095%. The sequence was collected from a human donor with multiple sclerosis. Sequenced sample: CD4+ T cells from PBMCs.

CDR3 sequence reads: CSHRQGAGTDTQYF. The CDR3 DNA sequence: TGCAGCCACAGACAGGGGGCAGGCACAGATACGCAGTATTTT. The chain is built from TRBV29-1 and TRBJ2-3, with TRBD1 matching 10 bases. Germline V gives CDR1 SQVTM, CDR2 ANQGSEA. V lost 8 bases, J lost 1 base, and 6 bases stayed unmatched. This CDR3 is built from 14 residues.